Detailed here is one TCR beta chain. Its antigen is not known. The sample comes from a study of blood T cells in healthy people across ages. General study points: Naive and antigen-experienced cells could not be conclusively compared, given unsorted PBMCs. The diversity estimates, figures obtained from one million T cells, were considered underestimates.

The CDR3 is 13 residues long. Between the trimmed V and J ends, which lost 8 bases and 2 bases, there was a span of 12 bases. The germline V gene encodes CDR1 ENHRY and CDR2 SYGVKD. Next came a second PCR, run for 7 to 11 cycles, which used a sample-barcoded 5' primer along with a J-beta primer mix. TCRdb used MiXCR to reprocess the 5' RACE reads, holding one entry per CDR3 protein. The sample has roughly 1.5 million distinct CDR3 sequences, roughly 43% seen once. The source of this sequence is a woman aged 18-29 years in good health. The V and J genes are TRBV10-3 and TRBJ1-1; D is undetermined. Sample: blood. The CDR3 DNA sequence: TGTGCCATCCAGGAGATCATTAACACTGAAGCTTTCTTT. This sequence encodes CAIQEIINTEAFF.